What follows are 10 T cell receptor beta chains derived from one specimen sequenced in a study of technical replicates of blood from several donors. Data came from immunoSEQ multiplex PCR; TCRdb stores just in-frame clones and leaves some out. The table lists about 72,000 clones, 95% to 96% of them singletons. Input material: T cells isolated from PBMCs. The receptors were sampled from a human donor in good health.

V and J are TRBV5-5 and TRBJ2-7, with D hard to call. V lost 1 base and J lost 2, with 10 bases in between. The germline V gene encodes CDR1 SGHKS and CDR2 YYEKEE (reference sequence). The CDR3 loop spans 14 amino acids. CDR3 in DNA: TGTGCCAGCAGCTTGACAGTACCAACCTACGAGCAGTACTTC. Translating it yields CASSLTVPTYEQYF.

The V and J genes are TRBV5-1 and TRBJ2-7, with 10 bases lining up with TRBD1. Trimming cost V 4 bases and J 7 bases; bases outside gene matches: 2. Per the germline V gene, CDR1 is SGHRS and CDR2 is YFSETQ. This CDR3 has 12 amino acids. CDR3 sequence: CASSPGQGEQYF. Written as DNA, the CDR3 is TGCGCCAGCAGCCCGGGACAGGGGGAGCAGTACTTC.

The rearrangement links TRBV2 to TRBJ2-5, with D possibly TRBD2 on 5 matching bases. V lost 0 bases and J lost 5, with 10 bases in between. The CDR3 is made up of 14 amino acids. In germline, CDR1 is SNHLY, CDR2 FYNNEI. The chain's CDR3 is CASSEAGVLETQYF. CDR3 sequence (DNA): TGTGCCAGCAGTGAAGCCGGGGTCCTGGAGACCCAGTACTTC.

This chain links TRBV2 with TRBJ1-6, with 8 bases aligning to TRBD1. The germline V gene encodes CDR1 SNHLY and CDR2 FYNNEI. CDR3 length: 14 residues. J gave up 7 bases and V 4 bases, and 3 bases lay outside the gene matches. In nucleotides, the CDR3 is TGTGCCAGCAGTGTCGGACAGGGAAATTCACCCCTCCACTTT. This translates into CASSVGQGNSPLHF.

The J gene is TRBJ2-7, the V gene TRBV11-2; D perhaps matches TRBD2 (5 bases). The germline CDR1 and CDR2 sequences are SGHAT and FQNNGV. The ends were cut back, 0 bases at V and 4 bases at J, with 16 bases in the middle. This CDR3 comprises 16 residues. The DNA of the CDR3 is TGTGCCAGCAGCTTAGAGGCGGGTTTGGGGATTTACGAGCAGTACTTC. Translated: CASSLEAGLGIYEQYF.

The chain carries TRBV30 and TRBJ1-5; TRBD1 might be the D (5 bases). The germline CDR1 and CDR2 sequences are GTSNPN and SVGIG (reference sequence). V was pared by 4 bases and J by 2 bases, with 9 bases between. CDR3 length equals 13 residues. DNA of the CDR3: TGTGCCTGGACAGGGCAGGGCAATCAGCCCCAGCATTTT. Residues: CAWTGQGNQPQHF. The full variable domain, rest sourced from reference TRBV30 and TRBJ1-5, is SQTIHQWPATLVQPVGSPLSLECTVEGTSNPNLYWYRQAAGRGLQLLFYSVGIGQISSEVPQNLSASRPQDRQFILSSKKLLLSDSGFYLCAWTGQGNQPQHFGDGTRLSIL.

This chain joins TRBV14 and TRBJ1-1; no definite D call. Trimming took off 1 base at V and 4 bases at J, with 7 bases between the two ends. Germline CDR1 is SGHDN and CDR2 is FVKESK. The CDR3 is 13 amino acids. DNA of the CDR3: TGTGCCAGCAGCCAAGGAGTGGTCACTGAAGCTTTCTTT. Translated: CASSQGVVTEAFF.

The chain recombines TRBV29-1 with TRBJ1-2; 7 bases align to TRBD1. The V gene end was trimmed by 5 bases and the J gene end by 3 bases; junction bases not matched to a gene: 3. The length of the CDR3 is 12 residues. Germline lookup yields CDR1 SQVTM and CDR2 ANQGSEA. CDR3 sequence (DNA): TGCAGCGTTCGCACAGGGGACTATGGCTACACCTTC. It specifies CSVRTGDYGYTF.

J is TRBJ2-5 and V is TRBV27; a possible D gene is TRBD2 (6 bases). The CDR3 is 17 residues long. V lost 3 bases, J lost 4 bases, and 21 bases lay in between. Looked up from germline, CDR1 is MNHEY and CDR2 is SMNVEV (reference sequence). The CDR3 sequence is CASSLRPLANRPETQYF. The CDR3, as DNA: TGTGCCAGCAGTTTGCGCCCGCTAGCGAACCGGCCAGAGACCCAGTACTTC.

The rearrangement links TRBV6-5 to TRBJ1-2, with a possible D match to TRBD1 (5 bases). V was clipped by 3 bases and J by 5 bases, with 19 bases between them. This CDR3 is 16 amino acids long. Looked up from germline, CDR1 is MNHEY and CDR2 is SVGAGI. CDR3 nucleotide sequence: TGTGCCAGCAGTTATGGCGGGGGAGAGGAGATGTATGGCTACACCTTC. Residues: CASSYGGGEEMYGYTF.